This T cell receptor (beta chain) stems from a study of PD-1 blockade in classical Hodgkin lymphoma (dated by TCRdb to 2020 to 2022). A note on the overall study: Nivolumab dosing was 3 mg/kg intravenously every 2 weeks, continuing until either disease progression or unacceptable toxicity. A peripheral blood immune signature of response to PD-1 blockade in classical Hodgkin lymphoma was defined using TCR beta sequencing and CyTOF. Broader findings and caveats from the paper: The study was restricted to a single clinical trial cohort, and the causes of repertoire differences, possibly disease activity or prior therapy, were left undefined. By C4D1, a significant rise was seen in CD4+ TCR diversity but not in CD8+ TCR diversity (p=0.0027 vs p=0.16), and the rise was most apparent among complete responders (p=0.02). Trial patients with a complete response had baseline diversity similar to that of newly diagnosed patients, while partial responders and progressors had significantly lower diversity. Diversity was lower in patients who began nivolumab less than 1 year after ASCT, so these patients were left out of later analyses to avoid confounding by immune reconstitution. Newly diagnosed patients were reported to have lower baseline TCR diversity than healthy donors, and relapsed/refractory patients were reported to have lower baseline TCR diversity still.

The time point label corresponds to: cycle 4 day 1 (C4D1), after five to seven weeks of nivolumab. Every trial patient had relapsed following autologous stem cell transplantation, and prior brentuximab vedotin exposure was what differed among cohorts A, B and C. A Miltenyi CD4+ T cell isolation kit was used for magnetic negative selection to purify CD4+ T cells from thawed PBMCs. The trial cohort was composed of some 57 patients with relapsed/refractory classical Hodgkin lymphoma, for whom complete response, partial response or progressive disease was recorded as best overall response. In the multi-cohort phase II CheckMate 205 trial, trial patients received single-agent nivolumab. Best overall response was determined by an independent review committee according to the 2007 International Working Group response criteria. Trial PBMCs were collected just before the start of nivolumab (C1D1) and during therapy at cycle 2 day 1 and cycle 4 day 1. Peripheral blood was collected in 8 mL Vacutainer Cell Preparation Tubes, from which PBMCs were isolated by centrifugation and then cryopreserved. Purified CD4+ and CD8+ fractions were generated only in cases for which an additional PBMC sample was available. Magnetically labelled cells were removed on LS columns in a quadroMACS separator, and the flow-through was collected as the purified fraction.

The Qiagen DNeasy kit was used to extract genomic DNA both from unsorted PBMCs and from the negatively selected CD4+ and CD8+ fractions. Using primers that anneal to V and J segments, immunoSEQ multiplex PCR amplified the TCR beta CDR3 regions. Amplification bias was minimized using a synthetic immune receptor repertoire, and residual bias was removed computationally after sequencing. The study's own analysis went as follows. Repertoire diversity was quantified as the Shannon entropy index using custom Python scripts. Unsorted, CD4+ and CD8+ repertoires were examined separately, except in combined analyses, for which CD4+ and CD8+ sequences were merged in silico. A clone was considered expanded if an increase in frequency of at least 2-fold after treatment relative to C1D1 was found, and a pseudocount of 0.5 was applied to clones undetected at baseline. Clones with 0 or 1 copy at C1D1 were defined as singleton clones, while clones with 2 or more copies were defined as non-singleton clones. Clones expanded in unsorted samples were assigned a CD4+, CD8+ or unknown annotation through matching of protein sequences in sorted samples from the same patient. Wilcoxon tests on paired samples were used to test changes in diversity from C1D1 to C4D1. In TCRdb, the immuneACCESS table is reduced to in-frame sequences with V and J assigned. These tables do not hold every clone; where another copy was compared, an unresolved V gene accounts for under half, and the others remain unexplained. That table gives V, J and clone size, and the DNA gave D and trimming. The sample records approximately 9,000 clones, 75% of which are singletons. The leading ten clones occupy 3.5% to 5.5% of the sample.

A word on this clone: The target of this receptor is not known. No base qualities exist here, and no much larger clone lies one base off it.

This sequence originates from a human donor with classical Hodgkin lymphoma. The sample here was CD4+ T cells from blood, taken before the fourth cycle of nivolumab.

In nucleotides, the sequence is TGTGCCTGGACTTCATTCCAGGGAAGGACGGAAGCTTTCTTT. Translated, it reads CAWTSFQGRTEAFF. The chain couples TRBV30 to TRBJ1-1; possibly the D gene is TRBD1, per 5 matching bases. The cysteine opens and the phenylalanine closes a CDR3 of 14 amino acids. CDR3 DNA only is kept here, 42 bases in frame from base 1. CDR1 and CDR2, per the germline V gene (reference sequence), are GTSNPN and SVGIG. V lost 4 bases and J lost 8 bases; the stretch between them is 20 bases long.